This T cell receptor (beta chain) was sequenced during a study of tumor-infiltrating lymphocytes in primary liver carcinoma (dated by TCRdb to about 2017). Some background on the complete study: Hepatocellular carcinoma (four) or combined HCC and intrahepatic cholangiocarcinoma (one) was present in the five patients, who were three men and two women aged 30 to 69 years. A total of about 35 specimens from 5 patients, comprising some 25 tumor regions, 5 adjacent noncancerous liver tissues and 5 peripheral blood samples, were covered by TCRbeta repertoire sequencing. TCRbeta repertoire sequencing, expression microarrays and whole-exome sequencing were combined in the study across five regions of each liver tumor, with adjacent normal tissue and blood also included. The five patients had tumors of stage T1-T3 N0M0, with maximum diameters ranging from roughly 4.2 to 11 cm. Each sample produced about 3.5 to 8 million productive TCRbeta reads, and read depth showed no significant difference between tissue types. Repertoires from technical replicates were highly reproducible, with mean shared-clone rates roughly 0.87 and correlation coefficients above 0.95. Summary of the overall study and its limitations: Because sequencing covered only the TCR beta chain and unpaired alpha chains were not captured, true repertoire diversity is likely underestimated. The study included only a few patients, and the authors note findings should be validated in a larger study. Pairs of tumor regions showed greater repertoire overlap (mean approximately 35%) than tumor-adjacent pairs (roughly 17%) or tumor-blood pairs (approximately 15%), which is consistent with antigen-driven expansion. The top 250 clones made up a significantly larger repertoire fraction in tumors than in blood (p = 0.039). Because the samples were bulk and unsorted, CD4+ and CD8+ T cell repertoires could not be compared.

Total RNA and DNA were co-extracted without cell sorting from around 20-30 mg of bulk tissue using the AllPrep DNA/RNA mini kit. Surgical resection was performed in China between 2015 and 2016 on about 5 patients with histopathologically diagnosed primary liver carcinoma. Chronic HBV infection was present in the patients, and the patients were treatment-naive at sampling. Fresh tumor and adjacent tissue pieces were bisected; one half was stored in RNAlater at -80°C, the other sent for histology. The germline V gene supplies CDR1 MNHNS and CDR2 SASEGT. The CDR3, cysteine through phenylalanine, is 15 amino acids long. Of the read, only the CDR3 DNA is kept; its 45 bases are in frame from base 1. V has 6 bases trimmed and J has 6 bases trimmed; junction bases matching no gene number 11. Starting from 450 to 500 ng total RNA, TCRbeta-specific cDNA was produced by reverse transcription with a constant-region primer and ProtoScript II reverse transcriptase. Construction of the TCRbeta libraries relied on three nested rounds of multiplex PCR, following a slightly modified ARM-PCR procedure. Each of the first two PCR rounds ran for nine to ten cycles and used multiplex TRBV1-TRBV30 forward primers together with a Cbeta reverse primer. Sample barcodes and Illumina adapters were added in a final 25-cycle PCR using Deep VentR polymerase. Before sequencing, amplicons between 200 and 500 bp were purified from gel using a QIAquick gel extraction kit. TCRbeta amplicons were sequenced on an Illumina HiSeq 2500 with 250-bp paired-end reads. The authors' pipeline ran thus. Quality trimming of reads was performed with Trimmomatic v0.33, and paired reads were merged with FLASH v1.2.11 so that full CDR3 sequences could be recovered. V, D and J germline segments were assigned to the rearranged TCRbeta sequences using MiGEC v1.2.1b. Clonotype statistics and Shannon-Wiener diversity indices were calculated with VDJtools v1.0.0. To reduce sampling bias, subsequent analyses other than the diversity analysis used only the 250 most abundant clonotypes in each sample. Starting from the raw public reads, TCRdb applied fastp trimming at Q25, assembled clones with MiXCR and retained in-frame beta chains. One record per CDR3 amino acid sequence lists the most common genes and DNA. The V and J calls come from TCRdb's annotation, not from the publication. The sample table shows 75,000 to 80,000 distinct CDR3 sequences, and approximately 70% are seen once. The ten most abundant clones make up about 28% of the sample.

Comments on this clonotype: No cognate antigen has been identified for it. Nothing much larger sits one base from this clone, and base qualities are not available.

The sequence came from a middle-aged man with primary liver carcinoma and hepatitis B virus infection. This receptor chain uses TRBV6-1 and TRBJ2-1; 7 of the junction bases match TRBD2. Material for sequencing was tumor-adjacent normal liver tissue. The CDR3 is CASRELAGVGNEQFF. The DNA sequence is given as TGTGCCAGCAGGGAACTTGCGGGAGTTGGCAATGAGCAGTTCTTC.